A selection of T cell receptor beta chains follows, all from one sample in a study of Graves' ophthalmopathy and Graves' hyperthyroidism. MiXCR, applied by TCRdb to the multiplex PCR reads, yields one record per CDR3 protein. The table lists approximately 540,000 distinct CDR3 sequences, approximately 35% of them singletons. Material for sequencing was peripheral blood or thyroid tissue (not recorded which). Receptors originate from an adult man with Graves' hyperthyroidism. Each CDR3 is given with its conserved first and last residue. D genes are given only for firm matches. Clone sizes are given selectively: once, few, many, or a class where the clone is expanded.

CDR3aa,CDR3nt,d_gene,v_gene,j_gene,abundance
CATSKYRGVGTQYF,TGTGCCACCAGCAAGTACAGGGGAGTTGGGACCCAGTACTTC,TRBD1,TRBV15,TRBJ2-5,.
CATSRDRGGKLFF,TGTGCCACCAGCAGGGACAGGGGGGGGAAACTGTTTTTT,TRBD1,TRBV15,TRBJ1-4,many
CASSEYAGANEKLFF,TGTGCCAGCAGTGAATATGCGGGTGCTAATGAAAAACTGTTTTTT,.,TRBV25-1,TRBJ1-4,many
CASSGQDKKAFF,TGTGCCAGCAGTGGACAGGATAAAAAAGCTTTCTTT,.,TRBV2,TRBJ1-1,.
CASSSRKTGAGNTIYF,TGTGCCAGCAGTTCTCGTAAAACAGGGGCTGGAAACACCATATATTTT,TRBD1,TRBV12-3/TRBV12-4,TRBJ1-3,.
CASSVGAGGAGELFF,TGTGCCAGCAGCGTAGGCGCAGGGGGTGCCGGGGAGCTGTTTTTT,TRBD1,TRBV9,TRBJ2-2,.
CASSGTGSGANVLTF,TGCGCCAGCAGCGGAACAGGGTCTGGGGCCAACGTCCTGACTTTC,.,TRBV5-1,TRBJ2-6,few
CASSLLQGAGSPLHF,TGCGCCAGCAGCTTACTACAGGGGGCGGGTTCACCCCTCCACTTT,TRBD1,TRBV5-1,TRBJ1-6,.
CASSPIVGGNTEAFF,TGTGCCAGCAGTCCGATCGTGGGGGGTAACACTGAAGCTTTCTTT,.,TRBV12-3/TRBV12-4,TRBJ1-1,few
CASSNPRQNTGELFF,TGTGCCAGCAGTAACCCCAGACAGAACACCGGGGAGCTGTTTTTT,.,TRBV10-3,TRBJ2-2,.
CASSARDRGRNNYGYTF,TGTGCCAGCAGCGCAAGGGACAGGGGGCGGAATAACTATGGCTACACCTTC,TRBD1,TRBV9,TRBJ1-2,.
CATSDTGTSGGTQYF,TGTGCCACCAGTGATACCGGGACTAGCGGGGGAACGCAGTATTTT,TRBD2,TRBV24-1,TRBJ2-3,few
CASSLSRTGEEEKLFF,TGTGCCAGCAGCTTATCCCGGACAGGGGAGGAAGAAAAACTGTTTTTT,TRBD1,TRBV7-9,TRBJ1-4,once
CASSQMDSSGNTIYF,TGTGCCAGCAGCCAGATGGACAGCTCTGGAAACACCATATATTTT,.,TRBV4-2,TRBJ1-3,many
CASLSTPNTGELFF,TGTGCCAGCCTCTCCACACCGAACACCGGGGAGCTGTTTTTT,.,TRBV5-6,TRBJ2-2,few
CASSEGHRGANVLTF,TGTGCCAGCAGTGAGGGACATAGAGGGGCCAACGTCCTGACTTTC,.,TRBV2,TRBJ2-6,many
CASSPRTDTQYF,TGTGCCAGCAGCCCTCGCACAGATACGCAGTATTTT,.,TRBV19,TRBJ2-3,few
CATSEASGSYEQYF,TGTGCCACCAGTGAGGCGAGCGGGAGCTACGAGCAGTACTTC,TRBD2,TRBV24-1,TRBJ2-7,.
CASQTLGGPNTEAFF,TGTGCCAGCCAAACTCTGGGGGGGCCGAACACTGAAGCTTTCTTT,.,TRBV6-5,TRBJ1-1,many
CSVSGGQETQYF,TGCAGCGTTAGCGGAGGGCAAGAGACCCAGTACTTC,.,TRBV29-1,TRBJ2-5,many
CASSHGAYEQYF,TGTGCCAGCAGCCACGGAGCCTACGAGCAGTACTTC,.,TRBV3-1,TRBJ2-7,many
CASSEGRRGRSTGELFF,TGCGCCAGCAGTGAGGGTCGCAGGGGGAGGAGCACCGGGGAGCTGTTTTTT,.,TRBV10-2,TRBJ2-2,few
CASSYPRGGDQPQHF,TGTGCCAGCAGCTACCCTCGGGGGGGAGACCAGCCCCAGCATTTT,.,TRBV5-8,TRBJ1-5,few
CASSLVAGAQYF,TGTGCCAGCAGCTTAGTAGCAGGGGCACAGTACTTC,.,TRBV11-2,TRBJ2-7,once
CASKDSSYEQYF,TGTGCCAGCAAAGACAGCTCCTACGAGCAGTACTTC,.,TRBV6-5,TRBJ2-7,many
CAWMIGAYEQYF,TGTGCCTGGATGATCGGGGCCTACGAGCAGTACTTC,.,TRBV30,TRBJ2-7,.
CSARGTTYEQYF,TGCAGTGCTAGGGGGACGACCTACGAGCAGTACTTC,.,TRBV20-1,TRBJ2-7,.
CSARAPGTYYEQYF,TGCAGTGCTAGAGCTCCCGGGACATACTACGAGCAGTACTTC,.,TRBV20-1,TRBJ2-7,many
CSGGTGATGVYGYTF,TGCAGCGGGGGGACAGGGGCCACCGGGGTATATGGCTACACCTTC,TRBD1,TRBV29-1,TRBJ1-2,.
CASGPTTSSYEQYF,TGTGCCAGCGGCCCGACAACGAGCTCCTACGAGCAGTACTTC,.,TRBV7-8,TRBJ2-7,.
CASSLGGRVGQYF,TGTGCCAGCAGTTTAGGGGGGAGGGTTGGCCAGTACTTC,TRBD2,TRBV27,TRBJ2-5,once
CASSRSDRTYSNQPQHF,TGTGCCAGCAGCCGCAGTGACAGGACCTATAGCAATCAGCCCCAGCATTTT,.,TRBV14,TRBJ1-5,.
CASSSAGGPEAFF,TGCGCCAGCAGCTCAGCGGGAGGGCCTGAAGCTTTCTTT,.,TRBV5-1,TRBJ1-1,once
CSASPLAGISSGANALTF,TGCAGTGCTAGCCCACTAGCGGGAATAAGCTCTGGGGCCAACGCCCTGACTTTC,TRBD2,TRBV20-1,TRBJ2-6,.
CASSLWDREGTDGKLFF,TGCGCCAGCAGCTTGTGGGACAGGGAGGGGACTGATGGAAAACTGTTTTTT,TRBD1,TRBV5-1,TRBJ1-4,.
CASRQDRSYNSPLHF,TGTGCCAGCAGACAGGACAGGTCCTATAATTCACCCCTCCACTTT,TRBD1,TRBV6-5,TRBJ1-6,few
CAISDFDRANYGYTF,TGTGCCATCAGTGATTTCGACAGAGCTAACTATGGCTATACCTTC,.,TRBV10-3,TRBJ1-2,.
CASSLAAGGPTYEQYF,TGCGCCAGCAGCTTGGCCGCAGGGGGGCCGACCTACGAGCAGTACTTC,.,TRBV5-1,TRBJ2-7,.
CASSFYTGADGELFF,TGTGCCAGCAGCTTCTATACAGGGGCGGACGGGGAGCTGTTTTTT,TRBD1,TRBV7-8,TRBJ2-2,.
CSVGGQGPYEQYF,TGCAGCGTTGGAGGACAGGGTCCCTACGAGCAGTACTTC,TRBD1,TRBV29-1,TRBJ2-7,.
CSVAGGFNQPQHF,TGCAGCGTTGCCGGGGGGTTCAATCAGCCCCAGCATTTT,.,TRBV29-1,TRBJ1-5,many
CASSQEGGPVDQPQHF,TGCGCCAGCAGCCAAGAGGGCGGACCTGTCGATCAGCCCCAGCATTTT,.,TRBV4-1,TRBJ1-5,many